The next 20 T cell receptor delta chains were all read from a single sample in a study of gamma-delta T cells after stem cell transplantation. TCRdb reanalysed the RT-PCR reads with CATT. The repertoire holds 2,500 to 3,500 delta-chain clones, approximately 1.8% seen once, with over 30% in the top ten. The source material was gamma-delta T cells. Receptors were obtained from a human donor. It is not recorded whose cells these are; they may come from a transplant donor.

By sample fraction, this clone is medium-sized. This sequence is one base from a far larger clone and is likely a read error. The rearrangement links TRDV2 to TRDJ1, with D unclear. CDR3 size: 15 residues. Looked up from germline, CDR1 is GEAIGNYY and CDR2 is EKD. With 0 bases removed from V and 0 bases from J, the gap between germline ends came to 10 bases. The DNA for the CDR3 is TGTGCCTGTGACACCATTGGCCCTCACACCGATAAACTCATCTTT. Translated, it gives CACDTIGPHTDKLIF.

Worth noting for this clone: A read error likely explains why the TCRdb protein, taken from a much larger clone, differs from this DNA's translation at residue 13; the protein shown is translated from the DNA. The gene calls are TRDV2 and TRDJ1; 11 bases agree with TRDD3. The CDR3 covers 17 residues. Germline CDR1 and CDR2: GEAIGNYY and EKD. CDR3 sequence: CACDVLGDREYTNKLIF. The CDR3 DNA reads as TGTGCCTGTGACGTACTGGGGGATAGGGAGTACACCAATAAACTCATCTTT.

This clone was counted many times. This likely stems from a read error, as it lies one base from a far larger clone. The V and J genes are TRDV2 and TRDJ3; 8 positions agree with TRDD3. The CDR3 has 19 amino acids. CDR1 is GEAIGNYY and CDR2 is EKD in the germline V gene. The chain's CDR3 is CACDTVGDTSSWGTRQMFF. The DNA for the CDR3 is TGTGCCTGTGACACCGTAGGGGATACCAGCTCCTGGGGCACCCGACAGATGTTTTTC.

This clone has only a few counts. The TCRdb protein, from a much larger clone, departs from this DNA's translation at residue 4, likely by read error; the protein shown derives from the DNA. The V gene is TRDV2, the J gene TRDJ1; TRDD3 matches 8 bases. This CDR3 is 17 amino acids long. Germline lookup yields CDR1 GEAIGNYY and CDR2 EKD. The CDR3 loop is CACVTLLGGQPTDKLIF. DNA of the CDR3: TGTGCCTGTGTCACCCTACTGGGGGGACAACCCACCGATAAACTCATCTTT.

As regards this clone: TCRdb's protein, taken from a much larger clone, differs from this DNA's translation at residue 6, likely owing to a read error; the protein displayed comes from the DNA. CDR3 DNA: TGTGCCTGTGACACCATTCACGGGGGGGATACGCCCCGCTTCTCCTGGGACACCCGACAGATGTTTTTC. This codes for CACDTIHGGDTPRFSWDTRQMFF. This chain links TRDV2 with TRDJ3; 10 nucleotides align to TRDD3. The CDR3 totals 23 residues. Germline assignment: CDR1 GEAIGNYY and CDR2 EKD. The V and J ends lost 0 bases and 0 bases, in that order; junction bases with no gene match: 16.

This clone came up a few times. The CDR3 DNA reads TGTGCCTGTGACCCGCTGGGGGTGGCATACTCCGATAAACTCATCTTT. Residues: CACDPLGVAYSDKLIF. This chain links TRDV2 with TRDJ1; 7 nucleotides align to TRDD3. V shed 3 bases and J 3 bases; nucleotides not matched to a gene: 12. Per the germline V gene, CDR1 is GEAIGNYY and CDR2 is EKD. This CDR3 has 16 amino acids.

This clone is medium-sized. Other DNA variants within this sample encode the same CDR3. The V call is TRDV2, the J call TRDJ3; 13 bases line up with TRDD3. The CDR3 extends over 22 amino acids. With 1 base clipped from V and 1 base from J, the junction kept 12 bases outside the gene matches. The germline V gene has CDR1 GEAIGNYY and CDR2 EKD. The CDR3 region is CACDTLTGGYAAASWDTRQMFF. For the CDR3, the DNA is TGTGCCTGTGACACTCTGACTGGGGGATACGCCGCGGCATCCTGGGACACCCGACAGATGTTTTTC.

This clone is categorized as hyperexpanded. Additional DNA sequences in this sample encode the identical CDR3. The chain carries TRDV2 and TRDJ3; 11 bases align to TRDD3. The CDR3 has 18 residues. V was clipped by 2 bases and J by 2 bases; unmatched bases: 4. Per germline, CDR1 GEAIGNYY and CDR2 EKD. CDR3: CACDILGDSTWDTRQMFF. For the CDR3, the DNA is TGTGCCTGTGACATACTGGGGGATAGTACCTGGGACACCCGACAGATGTTTTTC.

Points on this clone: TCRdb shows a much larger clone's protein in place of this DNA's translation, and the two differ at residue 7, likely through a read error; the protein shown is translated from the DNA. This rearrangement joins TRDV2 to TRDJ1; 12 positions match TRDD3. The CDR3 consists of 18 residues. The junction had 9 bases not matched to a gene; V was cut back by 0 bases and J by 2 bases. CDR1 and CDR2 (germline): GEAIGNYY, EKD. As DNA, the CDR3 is TGTGCCTGTGACACCTTAACCCTGGGGGATACGCAAACCGATAAACTCATCTTT. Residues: CACDTLTLGDTQTDKLIF.

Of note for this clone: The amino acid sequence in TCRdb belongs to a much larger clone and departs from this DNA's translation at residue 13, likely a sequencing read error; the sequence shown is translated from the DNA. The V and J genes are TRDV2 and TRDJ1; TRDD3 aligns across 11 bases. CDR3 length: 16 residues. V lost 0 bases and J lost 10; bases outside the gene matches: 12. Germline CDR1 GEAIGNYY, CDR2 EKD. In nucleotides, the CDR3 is TGTGCCTGTGACACCTTAAGTGGGGGATACGCGTGGAGACTCATCTTT. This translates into CACDTLSGGYAWRLIF.

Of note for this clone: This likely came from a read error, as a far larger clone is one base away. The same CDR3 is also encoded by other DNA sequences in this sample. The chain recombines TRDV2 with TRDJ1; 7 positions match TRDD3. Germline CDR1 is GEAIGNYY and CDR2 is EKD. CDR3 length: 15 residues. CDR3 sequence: CACDVLGAMTDKLIF. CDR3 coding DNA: TGTGCCTGTGACGTGCTGGGGGCCATGACCGATAAACTCATCTTC.

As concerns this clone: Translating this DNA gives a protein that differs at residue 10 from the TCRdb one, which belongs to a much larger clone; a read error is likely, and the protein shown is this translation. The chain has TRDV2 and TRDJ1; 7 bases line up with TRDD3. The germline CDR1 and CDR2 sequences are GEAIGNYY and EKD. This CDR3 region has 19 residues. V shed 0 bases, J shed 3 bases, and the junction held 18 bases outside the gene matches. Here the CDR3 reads CACDTVAILRDTKPDKLIF. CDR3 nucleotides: TGTGCCTGTGACACCGTGGCTATACTGAGGGATACTAAGCCCGATAAACTCATCTTT.

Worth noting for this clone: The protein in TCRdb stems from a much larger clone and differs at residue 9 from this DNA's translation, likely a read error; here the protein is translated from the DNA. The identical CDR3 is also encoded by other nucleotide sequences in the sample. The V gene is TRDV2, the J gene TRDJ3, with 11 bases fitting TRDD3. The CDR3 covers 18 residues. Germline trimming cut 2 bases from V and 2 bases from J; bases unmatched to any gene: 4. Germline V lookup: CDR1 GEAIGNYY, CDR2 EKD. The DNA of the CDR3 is TGTGCCTGTGACATACTGGGGGATAGGACCTGGGACACCCGACAGATGTTTTTC. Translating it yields CACDILGDRTWDTRQMFF.

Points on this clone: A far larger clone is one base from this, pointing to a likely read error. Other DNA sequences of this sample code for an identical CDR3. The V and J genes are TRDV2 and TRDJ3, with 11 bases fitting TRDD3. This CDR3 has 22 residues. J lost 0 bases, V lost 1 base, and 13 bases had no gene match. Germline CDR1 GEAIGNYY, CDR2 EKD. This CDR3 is CACDTVGDTPGLFSWDTRQMFF. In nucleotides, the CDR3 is TGTGCCTGTGACACTGTGGGGGATACGCCAGGGCTCTTCTCCTGGGACACCCGACAGATGTTTTTC.

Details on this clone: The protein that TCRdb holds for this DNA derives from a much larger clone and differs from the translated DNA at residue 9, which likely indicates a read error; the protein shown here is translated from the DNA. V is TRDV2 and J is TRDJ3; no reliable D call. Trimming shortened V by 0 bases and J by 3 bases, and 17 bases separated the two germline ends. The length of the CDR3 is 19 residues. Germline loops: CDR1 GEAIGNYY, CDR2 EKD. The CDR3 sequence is CACDTASSHSGWDTRQMFF. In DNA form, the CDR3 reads TGTGCCTGTGACACCGCGAGTAGTCATTCTGGCTGGGACACCCGACAGATGTTTTTC.

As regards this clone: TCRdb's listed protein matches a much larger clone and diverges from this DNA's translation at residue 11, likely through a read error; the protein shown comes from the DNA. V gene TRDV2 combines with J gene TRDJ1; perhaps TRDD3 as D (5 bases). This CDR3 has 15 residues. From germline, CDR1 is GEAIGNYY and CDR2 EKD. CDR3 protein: CACDTVGTYTVKLIF. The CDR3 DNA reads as TGTGCCTGTGACACAGTGGGGACGTACACCGTTAAACTCATCTTT.

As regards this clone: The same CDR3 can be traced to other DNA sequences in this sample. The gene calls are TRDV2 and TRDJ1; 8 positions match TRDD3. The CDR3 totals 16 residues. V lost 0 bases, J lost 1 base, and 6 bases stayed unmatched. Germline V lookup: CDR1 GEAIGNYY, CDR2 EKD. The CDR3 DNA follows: TGTGCCTGTGACACCGTCGCTGGGGGACCCACCGATAAACTCATCTTT. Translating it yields CACDTVAGGPTDKLIF.

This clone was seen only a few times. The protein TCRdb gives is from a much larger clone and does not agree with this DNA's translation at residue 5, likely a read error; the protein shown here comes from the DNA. The CDR3 DNA follows: TGTGCCTGTGACGTCGTACTGGGGGATACGCGGGACACCGATAAACTCATCTTT. It specifies CACDVVLGDTRDTDKLIF. V and J are TRDV2 and TRDJ1, with 13 bases fitting TRDD3. Unmatched junction bases numbered 9, after V lost 3 bases and J lost 0 bases. Germline V gene data show CDR1 as GEAIGNYY and CDR2 as EKD. This CDR3 has 18 amino acids.

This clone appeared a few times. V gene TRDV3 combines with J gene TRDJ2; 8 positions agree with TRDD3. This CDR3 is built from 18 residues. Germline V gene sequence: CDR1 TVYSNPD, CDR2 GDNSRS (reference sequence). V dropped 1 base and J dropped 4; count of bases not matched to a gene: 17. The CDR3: CAFNPWGRGIKGTAQLFF. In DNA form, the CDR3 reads TGTGCCTTTAATCCCTGGGGCCGGGGGATAAAGGGGACAGCACAACTCTTCTTT.

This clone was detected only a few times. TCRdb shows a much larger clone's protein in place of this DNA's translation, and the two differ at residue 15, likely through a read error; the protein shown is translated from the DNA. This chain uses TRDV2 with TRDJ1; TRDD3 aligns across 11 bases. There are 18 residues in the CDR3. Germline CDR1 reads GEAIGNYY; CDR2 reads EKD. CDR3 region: CACDILGDSGLNDDRLIF. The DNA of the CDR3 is TGTGCCTGTGATATACTGGGGGATAGTGGGCTAAATGACGATAGACTCATCTTT.